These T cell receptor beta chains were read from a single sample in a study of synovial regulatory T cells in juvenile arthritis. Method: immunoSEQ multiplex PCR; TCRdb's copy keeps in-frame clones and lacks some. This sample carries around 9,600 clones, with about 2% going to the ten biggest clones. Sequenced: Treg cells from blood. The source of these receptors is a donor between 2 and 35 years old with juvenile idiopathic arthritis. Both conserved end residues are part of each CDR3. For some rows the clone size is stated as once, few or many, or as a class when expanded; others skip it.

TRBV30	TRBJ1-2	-	CAWSLNQGSGYTF
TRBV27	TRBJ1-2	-	CASSRTGGNYGYTF
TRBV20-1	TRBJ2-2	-	CSAGVAGELFF
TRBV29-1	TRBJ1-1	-	CSVDIGRGWGHTEAFF
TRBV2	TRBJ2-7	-	CASRAPMREAYEQYF
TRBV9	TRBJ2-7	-	CASSVDPAHSYEQYF
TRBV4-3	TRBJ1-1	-	CASSQGKEWGEAFF
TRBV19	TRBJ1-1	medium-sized	CASSIVGGNTEAFF
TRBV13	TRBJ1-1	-	CASSPGGFRGTEAFF
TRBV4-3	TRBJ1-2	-	CASSPGRYGYTF
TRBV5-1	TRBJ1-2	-	CASKGRTPGLITYGYTF
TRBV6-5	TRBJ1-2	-	CASTLDSSNYGYTF
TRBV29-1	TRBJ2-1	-	CSVARTSGENNEQFF
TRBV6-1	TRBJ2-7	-	CASSVSVWHLGLEQYF
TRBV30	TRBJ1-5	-	CAWKCQPQHF
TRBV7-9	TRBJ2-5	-	CASSLNQGQQETQYF
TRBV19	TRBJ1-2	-	CATSGGGGNYGYTF
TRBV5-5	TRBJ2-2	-	CASSLKQGGNTGELFF
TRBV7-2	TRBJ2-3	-	CASSLENKREGSLADTQYF
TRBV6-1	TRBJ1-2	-	CASNGQGDGYTF
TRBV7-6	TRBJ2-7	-	CASSLGPGTTTYEQYF
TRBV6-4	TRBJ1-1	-	CASRETGTAPSREAFF
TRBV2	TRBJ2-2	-	CASLPTSGRASETGELFF
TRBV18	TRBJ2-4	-	CASSSSKNIQYF
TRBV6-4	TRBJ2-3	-	CASSDRGVQTDTQYF
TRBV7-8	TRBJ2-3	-	CASSTTGGTGSRLTDTQYF
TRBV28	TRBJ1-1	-	CASSSLQGLAEAFF
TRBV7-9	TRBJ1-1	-	CASSLELGNTEAFF
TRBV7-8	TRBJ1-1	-	CASSLDYRGAGTEAFF
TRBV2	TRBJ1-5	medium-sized	CASTGSDQPQHF
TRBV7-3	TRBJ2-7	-	CASSGQYLGEQYF
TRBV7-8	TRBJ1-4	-	CASSLVWEGGKLFF
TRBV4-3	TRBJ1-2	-	CASSQGALISYGYTF
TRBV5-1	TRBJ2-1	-	CASSLYTGTLVNNEQFF
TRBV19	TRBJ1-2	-	CASSQDSTNYGYTF
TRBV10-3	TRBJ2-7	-	CAISELSGGESEQYF
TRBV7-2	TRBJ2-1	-	CASSRDLAYNEQFF
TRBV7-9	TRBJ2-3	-	CASSRGLAGVTDTQYF
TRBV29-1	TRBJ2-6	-	CSGRISGANVLTF
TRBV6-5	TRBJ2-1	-	CASSYSTIFMANEQFF
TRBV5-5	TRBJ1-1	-	CASSRGQGVVTEAFF
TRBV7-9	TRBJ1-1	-	CASGGTGWEAFF
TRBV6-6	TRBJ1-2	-	CASSLYQGNYGYTF
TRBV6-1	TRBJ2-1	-	CASSARTGGNEQFF
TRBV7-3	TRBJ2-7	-	CASSSGESSYEQYF
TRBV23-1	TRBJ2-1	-	CASSQLPTFF
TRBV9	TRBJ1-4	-	CASSVRTGEGVKLFF
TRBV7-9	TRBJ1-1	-	CASSWDGNTEAFF
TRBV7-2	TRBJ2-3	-	CASSLVRGTDTQYF
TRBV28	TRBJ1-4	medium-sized	CASAEGEKLFF
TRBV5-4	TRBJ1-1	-	CASSHDRGTEAFF
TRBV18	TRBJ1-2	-	CASSPQLGTGRTVYGYTF
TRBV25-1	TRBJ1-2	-	CASSPTLGARLYGYTF
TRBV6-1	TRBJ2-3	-	CASRGARAGTQYF
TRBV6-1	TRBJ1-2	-	CVSSEWTYGYTF
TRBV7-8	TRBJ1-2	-	CASSSDGLAGYTF
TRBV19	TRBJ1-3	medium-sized	CASSISGTGNTIYF
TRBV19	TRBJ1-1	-	CASSLPGNTEAFF
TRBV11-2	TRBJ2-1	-	CASSLTGGSYNEQFF